Listed below are T cell receptor beta chains from one sample, sequenced in a study of blood T cell repertoires in COVID-19. Using immunoSEQ multiplex PCR, the repertoire was profiled, and TCRdb retains in-frame clones only, with some absent. The profile shows around 500,000 clones, roughly 90% of them singletons. What was sequenced was PBMCs or T cells enriched from blood (not recorded which). These receptors all stem from a woman in her 40s who had recovered from COVID-19. Each CDR3 is given with its conserved first and last residue. A D gene is named only where the DNA matches it firmly. Where a row states a size, it is once, few, many or the class of an expanded clone; other rows omit it.

DNA	CDR3	V	J	size	D
TGTGCCAGCTCACCTACAGGGTTGAACACTGAAGCTTTCTTT	CASSPTGLNTEAFF	TRBV18	TRBJ1-1	few	NA
TGCGCCAGCAGCTTGGTTAGTTGGTACAGGAGTGGAGATACGCAGTATTTT	CASSLVSWYRSGDTQYF	TRBV5-1	TRBJ2-3	NA	NA
TGTGCCAGCAGCCGCTCGGGGAACACTGAAGCTTTCTTT	CASSRSGNTEAFF	TRBV6-5	TRBJ1-1	NA	NA
TGCGCCAGCAGCCAAGATCGTCGGGGGAGCTACACCTTC	CASSQDRRGSYTF	TRBV4-3	TRBJ1-2	NA	NA
TGTGCCAGCAGCCAAGATCCAGCGGGAGGTATAGATACGCAGTATTTT	CASSQDPAGGIDTQYF	TRBV4-2	TRBJ2-3	NA	TRBD2
TGCGCCAGCTGGGACTCTGCGAACACCGGGGAGCTGTTTTTT	CASWDSANTGELFF	TRBV5-1	TRBJ2-2	NA	NA
TGTGCCACCAGCAGAGATCTCACAGGACCGAACACTGAAGCTTTCTTT	CATSRDLTGPNTEAFF	TRBV15	TRBJ1-1	NA	NA
TGCAGCGTTGAACGGCCGGAAGTAGCGGGAGTGAGAAATGAGCAGTTCTTC	CSVERPEVAGVRNEQFF	TRBV29-1	TRBJ2-1	NA	TRBD2
TGTGCCAGCAGCCCCGGGACAGGATATTACGAGCAGTACTTC	CASSPGTGYYEQYF	TRBV7-9	TRBJ2-7	NA	TRBD1
TGTGCCAGCAGCTTAGCGTTCGGGAGGTACACTGAAGCTTTCTTT	CASSLAFGRYTEAFF	TRBV7-8	TRBJ1-1	NA	NA
TGTGCCAGTAGTATGCAGGGCCTTCGGGATGAGCAGTTCTTC	CASSMQGLRDEQFF	TRBV19	TRBJ2-1	NA	NA
TGTGCCAGCAGTTTTTCAGGGGCTGGTGGCTACACCTTC	CASSFSGAGGYTF	TRBV27	TRBJ1-2	NA	NA
TGTGCCAGCAGTTACGACAGGGCTCAGCCCCAGCATTTT	CASSYDRAQPQHF	TRBV6-2/TRBV6-3	TRBJ1-5	once	TRBD1
TGCGCCAGCAGCTTGTTCGACAGGGAGGCTAACTATGGCTACACCTTC	CASSLFDREANYGYTF	TRBV5-1	TRBJ1-2	NA	TRBD1
TGTGCCATCAGTGAGGAGACAGGGGTTAACTATGGCTACACCTTC	CAISEETGVNYGYTF	TRBV10-3	TRBJ1-2	NA	TRBD1
TGTGCCAGCAGTTACTTAGCGGCCCCGGCTGGCTCCTACAATGAGCAGTTCTTC	CASSYLAAPAGSYNEQFF	TRBV6-2/TRBV6-3	TRBJ2-1	NA	NA
TGTGCCAGCAGTGACATCGTTCTAGCGGAAGCGACCTCCTACGAGCAGTACTTC	CASSDIVLAEATSYEQYF	TRBV6-4	TRBJ2-7	NA	TRBD2
TGTGCCAGCTCAGCCTTAAACGGGCTAATATCAGGGGGGCCCCAGCATTTT	CASSALNGLISGGPQHF	TRBV27	TRBJ1-5	NA	TRBD1
TGTGCCAGCAGCCAAGATGGCGGGGGCAGGGAGCAGTTCTTC	CASSQDGGGREQFF	TRBV3-1/TRBV3-2	TRBJ2-1	NA	NA
TGTGCCAGCAGTCCGGGACAGGTCGGTGGCTACACCTTC	CASSPGQVGGYTF	TRBV27	TRBJ1-2	NA	TRBD1
TGTGCCAGCAGCCGAGGGACTAGCGGGATCAGCACAGATACGCAGTATTTT	CASSRGTSGISTDTQYF	TRBV7-8	TRBJ2-3	NA	TRBD2
TGTGCCAGCAGTTACTCGACGGGAGTGAGCAATCAGCCCCAGCATTTT	CASSYSTGVSNQPQHF	TRBV6-2/TRBV6-3	TRBJ1-5	NA	NA
TGTGCCAGCAGAGGGACTAGCGGGAGTGAATACGAGCAGTACTTC	CASRGTSGSEYEQYF	TRBV11-2	TRBJ2-7	NA	TRBD2
TGTGCCATCAGCACCCTAGCGGAGACAAACACCGGGGAGCTGTTTTTT	CAISTLAETNTGELFF	TRBV10-3	TRBJ2-2	NA	TRBD2
TGTGCCATACAAACTCCGGCGGACTCTGGAAACACCATATATTTT	CAIQTPADSGNTIYF	TRBV2	TRBJ1-3	NA	NA
TGTGCCAGCAGTGAACCCGGGGGCACAGATACGCAGTATTTT	CASSEPGGTDTQYF	TRBV6-1	TRBJ2-3	NA	NA
TGCGCCAGCCATAAACGGACAGGGGTGAACACCGGGGAGCTGTTTTTT	CASHKRTGVNTGELFF	TRBV5-1	TRBJ2-2	NA	TRBD1
TGCGCCAGCAGCCCGGTTCCCGGGGGGGGAAACACCATATATTTT	CASSPVPGGGNTIYF	TRBV4-1	TRBJ1-3	NA	NA
TGCAGCGTTGAAGATCTTCAAGTAGCGGGAGGGGGCGAGCAGTACTTC	CSVEDLQVAGGGEQYF	TRBV29-1	TRBJ2-7	few	TRBD2
TGTGCCACCAGTGATTTTACGGGACAGAGCATGGTGGAGACCCAGTACTTC	CATSDFTGQSMVETQYF	TRBV24-1	TRBJ2-5	NA	TRBD1
TGTGCCAGCAGCTTAGAAGGGACAGAGCTTGGATTT	CASSLEGTELGF	TRBV11-2	TRBJ1-1	NA	TRBD1
TGTGCCAGCAGCTTAGACCCCGGCTCCTACGAGCAGTACTTC	CASSLDPGSYEQYF	TRBV7-9	TRBJ2-7	NA	NA
TGCGCCAGCAGCTTCACTGTCCTCTCCTACGAGCAGTACTTC	CASSFTVLSYEQYF	TRBV5-1	TRBJ2-7	few	NA
TGTGCCAGTAGTACTAGGACAGGGTTATTAGGTAACATTCAGTACTTC	CASSTRTGLLGNIQYF	TRBV19	TRBJ2-4	NA	TRBD1
TGTGCCAGCAGCTACAGGGGACCGCTCACCGGGGAGCTGTTTTTT	CASSYRGPLTGELFF	TRBV7-9	TRBJ2-2	NA	TRBD1
TGCGCCAGCAGCCGAGACAGGGGCGATCAGCCCCAGCATTTT	CASSRDRGDQPQHF	TRBV4-3	TRBJ1-5	NA	TRBD1
TGTGCCAGCACCCCTACTAGCGGGAGTGTCACCTACGAGCAGTACTTC	CASTPTSGSVTYEQYF	TRBV11-2	TRBJ2-7	NA	TRBD2
TGCAGCGTTGAAAACAGGGGAACTGAAGCTTTCTTT	CSVENRGTEAFF	TRBV29-1	TRBJ1-1	NA	TRBD1
TGCGCCAGCAGCTTCGGTCGGGGGGAAGAGACCCAGTACTTC	CASSFGRGEETQYF	TRBV5-1	TRBJ2-5	NA	TRBD2
TGTGCCACCAGTGATCCCCTTTTAGGGACTCACGAGACCCAGTACTTC	CATSDPLLGTHETQYF	TRBV24-1	TRBJ2-5	NA	NA
TGCGCCAGCAGCTCCAGCGACTACACTGAAGCTTTCTTT	CASSSSDYTEAFF	TRBV5-1	TRBJ1-1	once	NA
TGTGCCAGCAGTTACTCGCGGGAGGCAGATACGCAGTATTTT	CASSYSREADTQYF	TRBV6-2/TRBV6-3	TRBJ2-3	once	TRBD2
TGTGCCAGCAGCTTGGCGTCAGGGGGGCCCTCAAACATTCAGTACTTC	CASSLASGGPSNIQYF	TRBV7-9	TRBJ2-4	NA	NA